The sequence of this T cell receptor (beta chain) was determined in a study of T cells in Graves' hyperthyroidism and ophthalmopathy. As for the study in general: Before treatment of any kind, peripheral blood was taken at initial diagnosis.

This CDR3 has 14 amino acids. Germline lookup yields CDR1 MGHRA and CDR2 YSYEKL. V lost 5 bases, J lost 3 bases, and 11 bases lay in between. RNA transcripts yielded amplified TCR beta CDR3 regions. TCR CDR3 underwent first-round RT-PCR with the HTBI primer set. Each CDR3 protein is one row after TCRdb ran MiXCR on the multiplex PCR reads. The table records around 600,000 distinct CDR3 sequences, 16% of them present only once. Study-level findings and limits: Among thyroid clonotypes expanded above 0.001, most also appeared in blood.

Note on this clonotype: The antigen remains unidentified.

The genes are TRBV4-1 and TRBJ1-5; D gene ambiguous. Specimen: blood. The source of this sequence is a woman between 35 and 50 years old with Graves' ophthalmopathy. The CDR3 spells CASSYDWDNQPQHF. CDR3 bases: TGCGCCAGCAGCTACGACTGGGACAATCAGCCCCAGCATTTT.